Included here is one TCR beta chain sequence, with context. Its antigen is unknown. This sample is drawn from a study of blood T cells in healthy people across ages. Study observations and caveats: The fall in TCR beta diversity per million T cells was roughly linear with age. Whereas aged donors had fewer naive CD4+ cells, long-lived donors had more of them and higher diversity.

Combining a sample-barcoded 5' primer with a J-beta primer mix, a second PCR ran for about 6 to 12 cycles. TCRdb reprocessed the 5' RACE reads with MiXCR, giving one entry per CDR3 protein. The table shows about 1.6 million distinct CDR3 sequences, with about 35% occurring only once. The sample consisted of blood. This sequence was found in a woman in her thirties in good health.

The CDR3 bases are TGCGCCAGCAGCCAAGACCGCAGCGGAACCCATCTGATCGAGCAGTTCTTC. Protein: CASSQDRSGTHLIEQFF. The chain has TRBV4-1 and TRBJ2-1; D possibly corresponds to TRBD2 (5 bases). The CDR3 is made up of 17 amino acids. CDR1 and CDR2 (germline): MGHRA, YSYEKL. With 0 bases removed from V and 10 bases from J, the gap between germline ends came to 22 bases.